This TCR beta chain was retrieved from a study of T cell repertoires in cytomegalovirus infection. Via MiXCR, TCRdb re-called the reads, giving one row per CDR3 protein. In the table there are 630,000 or so distinct CDR3 sequences, more than 20% of which are singletons. V was cut by 6 bases and J by 4 bases, with 16 bases left in between. This CDR3 has 15 residues. V and J are TRBV12-3 or TRBV12-4 and TRBJ2-1, with D possibly TRBD1 on 5 matching bases. This clonotype was obtained from a human donor in good health (CMV status not recorded). Some clones in this sample may be carry-over from other donors' samples. The sample was CD8+ T cells from PBMCs. CDR3 in DNA: TGTGCCAGCAGCCATAGGGAAACAGGTTACAATGAGCAGTTCTTC. Its translation is CASSHRETGYNEQFF.